What follows is one TCR beta chain and its context. Its antigen remains unidentified. Nominally healthy donors were sampled, though unrecorded immune exposures were likely. These data belong to a study of cytomegalovirus exposure and HLA in healthy donors. Study-wide points: Within a later analysis, the majority of CMV-associated TCR beta chains appeared HLA-restricted.

60 Vbeta and 13 Jbeta primers were used in PCR. Using immunoSEQ multiplex PCR, the repertoire was profiled, and TCRdb retains in-frame clones only, with some absent. The repertoire holds 50,000 to 60,000 clones, with roughly four fifths as singletons. CDR3 size: 15 residues. J gave up 8 bases and V 6 bases, and 7 bases lay outside the gene matches. The V gene's germline CDR1 is MRHNA and CDR2 SNTAGT. This sequence was found in a woman in her thirties or forties in good health and CMV-seropositive. The rearrangement joins TRBV6-4 to TRBJ1-6, with 10 nucleotides matching TRBD1. Sample: PBMCs. This CDR3 reads CASRSGTGDHSPLHF. CDR3 nucleotides: TGTGCCAGCAGATCCGGGACAGGGGACCATTCACCCCTCCACTTT.